The 19 T cell receptor beta chains below all came from one sample that was sequenced in a study of radiation and T cells in renal cell carcinoma. Sequenced by immunoSEQ multiplex PCR; TCRdb stores in-frame clones only, minus some. This table has 60,000 to 80,000 clones, about 81% appearing once. The time point: blood 2 weeks post-SBRT. Treatment: 15 Gy SBRT to primary tumor, nephrectomy 4 weeks later. The material sequenced was blood, taken from a patient whose treatment included radiotherapy and nephrectomy. The receptors stem from a man in his 60s with renal cell carcinoma.

DNA for the CDR3: TGTGCCAGTAGACCGGGACTCCCTGGGCCTGGCGGCTACACCTTC. Protein product: CASRPGLPGPGGYTF. The rearrangement links TRBV19 to TRBJ1-2; a possible D gene is TRBD1 (5 bases). CDR1 and CDR2 (germline): LNHDA, SQIVND (reference sequence). The CDR3 has 15 amino acids. V lost 6 bases and J 8 bases, leaving 22 bases between the germline ends.

As concerns this clone: A much more abundant neighbour one base away suggests this may be a read error. The rearrangement uses TRBV7-2 and TRBJ1-2; no clear D. Germline V gives CDR1 SGHTA, CDR2 FQGNSA. The CDR3 sequence is 11 residues long. CDR3 region: CASSLNYGYTF. In DNA form, the CDR3 reads TGTGCCAGCAGCTTGAACTACGGCTACACCTTC. The full variable domain, in which reference TRBV7-2 and TRBJ1-2 provide the parts outside the CDR3, is GAGVSQSPSNKVTEKGKDVELRCDPISGHTALYWYRQSLGQGLEFLIYFQGNSAPDKSGLPSDRFSAERTGGSVSTLTIQRTQQEDSAVYLCASSLNYGYTFGSGTRLTVV.

The chain is built from TRBV2 and TRBJ2-4; weak D call: TRBD1 (6 bases). Germline CDR1 SNHLY, CDR2 FYNNEI. Trimming took 4 bases from V and 0 from J, leaving 13 bases between them. This CDR3 is 16 amino acids long. The CDR3 loop is CASSGDSTGAKNIQYF. The CDR3 bases are TGTGCCAGCAGTGGAGACTCGACAGGAGCCAAAAACATTCAGTACTTC. Filled out from reference TRBV2 and TRBJ2-4, the complete variable domain reads EPEVTQTPSHQVTQMGQEVILRCVPISNHLYFYWYRQILGQKVEFLVSFYNNEISEKSEIFDDQFSVERPDGSNFTLKIRSTKLEDSAMYFCASSGDSTGAKNIQYFGAGTRLSVL.

V usage is TRBV5-1 and J usage is TRBJ1-1, with D possibly TRBD1 on 6 matching bases. The germline V gene has CDR1 SGHRS and CDR2 YFSETQ. The CDR3 runs 17 residues. Trimming cost V 1 base and J 1 base, with 17 bases left between them. CDR3 DNA: TGCGCCAGCAGCTTGTTGATGGCAGGGGCCGAGAACACTGAAGCTTTCTTT. Its translation is CASSLLMAGAENTEAFF.

This clone was observed a few times. V is TRBV5-4 and J is TRBJ2-5; 9 positions agree with TRBD2. Germline CDR1 SGHNT, CDR2 YYREEE (reference sequence). V trimming: 4 bases; J trimming: 4 bases; junction bases outside the gene matches: 11. The CDR3 totals 16 residues. This CDR3 reads CASSPPRASGVETQYF. CDR3 DNA: TGTGCCAGCAGCCCTCCTCGGGCTAGCGGGGTAGAGACCCAGTACTTC.

The gene calls are TRBV4-1 and TRBJ1-1; D might be TRBD1 (5 bases). Trimming removed 2 bases at V and 3 bases at J, with 16 bases between. Germline V gene lookup returns CDR1 MGHRA and CDR2 YSYEKL. This CDR3 spans 16 amino acids. The CDR3 DNA follows: TGCGCCAGCAGCCAACCACGGGCGGGACGGTACACTGAAGCTTTCTTT. Translated, it gives CASSQPRAGRYTEAFF.

This clone was seen a single time. This chain uses TRBV27 with TRBJ2-3; 7 bases agree with TRBD1. The CDR3 totals 14 residues. V gave up 2 bases and J gave up 6 bases; unmatched junction bases: 5. Germline V gene sequence: CDR1 MNHEY, CDR2 SMNVEV (reference sequence). The CDR3 DNA reads TGTGCCAGCAGTTTAGACAGGGCGTCCGATACGCAGTATTTT. Residues: CASSLDRASDTQYF.

The rearrangement joins TRBV5-6 to TRBJ1-1; a weak D match, TRBD1 (5 bases). Trimming cost V 1 base and J 4 bases, with 17 bases left between them. The CDR3 sequence is 16 residues long. The germline V gene encodes CDR1 SGHDT and CDR2 YYEEEE. The CDR3 reads CASSLRGTPGSTEAFF. The CDR3 nucleotides read TGTGCCAGCAGCTTGCGGGGCACCCCGGGTAGCACTGAAGCTTTCTTT.

The rearrangement joins TRBV27 to TRBJ2-7; no clear D gene. CDR1 and CDR2 (germline): MNHEY, SMNVEV (reference sequence). CDR3 length: 14 amino acids. Between the trimmed V and J ends, which lost 8 bases and 9 bases, there was a span of 23 bases. CDR3: CASGKGPTYEWQYF. CDR3 coding DNA: TGTGCCAGCGGGAAAGGACCTACATACGAGTGGCAGTACTTC.

V and J are TRBV19 and TRBJ2-6; D is undetermined. Trimming cost V 4 bases and J 2 bases, with 6 bases left between them. Per germline, CDR1 LNHDA and CDR2 SQIVND (reference sequence). The CDR3 runs to 14 residues. CDR3 sequence reads: CASSKMAGANVLTF. The CDR3 DNA sequence: TGTGCCAGTAGTAAGATGGCTGGGGCCAACGTCCTGACTTTC.

The chain has TRBV5-1 and TRBJ2-6; 9 bases align to TRBD1. This CDR3 contains 18 residues. Trimming cost V 1 base and J 3 bases; bases outside gene matches: 8. From germline, CDR1 is SGHRS and CDR2 YFSETQ. CDR3 sequence: CASSLQGQGVNGANVLTF. Here the CDR3 DNA reads TGCGCCAGCAGCTTGCAGGGACAGGGCGTTAATGGGGCCAACGTCCTGACTTTC.

This clone was seen a few times. The V and J genes are TRBV28 and TRBJ1-4; D is ambiguous. This CDR3 comprises 13 residues. Trimming took 4 bases from V and 8 from J, leaving 11 bases between them. In germline, CDR1 is MDHEN, CDR2 SYDVKM. The CDR3 protein is CASSYGKWEKLFF. The CDR3 DNA reads as TGTGCCAGCAGTTATGGGAAATGGGAAAAACTGTTTTTT.

The chain combines TRBV18 with TRBJ1-2; 9 bases map to TRBD1. This CDR3 region has 14 residues. The trim removed 0 bases at V and 4 bases at J, leaving 0 bases unmatched. CDR1 and CDR2 (germline): KGHSH, LQKENI. This CDR3 reads CASSPPGQGYGYTF. For the CDR3, the DNA is TGTGCCAGCTCACCACCGGGACAGGGCTATGGCTACACCTTC.

The genes are TRBV19 and TRBJ2-3, with 10 bases identical to TRBD2. V was pared by 5 bases and J by 2 bases, with 4 bases of the junction left unmatched. The CDR3 length is 15 residues. CDR1 is LNHDA and CDR2 is SQIVND in the germline V gene (reference sequence). The CDR3 DNA reads TGTGCCAGTAGTGTAAGCGGGAGGGACACAGATACGCAGTATTTT. Translating it yields CASSVSGRDTDTQYF.

The chain carries TRBV7-2 and TRBJ2-2; D could derive from TRBD1 or TRBD2 (5 bases each). This CDR3 is 15 amino acids long. Trimming cost V 4 bases and J 4 bases, with 13 bases left between them. Germline CDR1 reads SGHTA; CDR2 reads FQGNSA. The CDR3 bases are TGTGCCAGCAGCTCCACTAGGGGTCCCACCGGGGAGCTGTTTTTT. The encoded protein is CASSSTRGPTGELFF.

This chain connects TRBV14 to TRBJ2-3, with TRBD2 matching over 10 bases. The germline gives CDR1 SGHDN, CDR2 FVKESK. The J segment lost 1 base and the V segment lost 6 bases, leaving 4 bases of the junction unmatched. CDR3 length: 15 residues. For the CDR3, the DNA is TGTGCCAGCAGTCAGCGGGAGGGGGGCACAGATACGCAGTATTTT. It specifies CASSQREGGTDTQYF. The variable domain in full, with the rest retrieved from reference TRBV14 and TRBJ2-3, is EAGVTQFPSHSVIEKGQTVTLRCDPISGHDNLYWYRRVMGKEIKFLLHFVKESKQDESGMPNNRFLAERTGGTYSTLKVQPAELEDSGVYFCASSQREGGTDTQYFGPGTRLTVL.

V is TRBV28 and J is TRBJ2-2; D not certain. This CDR3 has 12 amino acids. V was cut by 5 bases and J by 8 bases, with 9 bases left in between. The V gene's germline CDR1 is MDHEN and CDR2 SYDVKM. CDR3 in amino acids: CASSAPVGELFF. DNA of the CDR3: TGTGCCAGCAGTGCGCCCGTGGGGGAGCTGTTTTTT.

The V gene is TRBV6-1, the J gene TRBJ1-1; the D gene is possibly TRBD1 (6 bases). The V and J ends lost 5 bases and 3 bases respectively, with 10 bases between them. The CDR3 sequence is 13 residues long. Germline V gives CDR1 MNHNS, CDR2 SASEGT. The CDR3 DNA is TGTGCCAGCAGTCCAGGGGTGTACACTGAAGCTTTCTTT. As protein: CASSPGVYTEAFF.

The chain recombines TRBV4-1 with TRBJ2-1; D unresolved. Deletions cut 0 bases from V and 7 bases from J, with 4 bases between. This CDR3 comprises 12 residues. The germline V gene has CDR1 MGHRA and CDR2 YSYEKL. The CDR3 here is CASSQDSNEQFF. DNA of the CDR3: TGCGCCAGCAGCCAAGATAGTAATGAGCAGTTCTTC.